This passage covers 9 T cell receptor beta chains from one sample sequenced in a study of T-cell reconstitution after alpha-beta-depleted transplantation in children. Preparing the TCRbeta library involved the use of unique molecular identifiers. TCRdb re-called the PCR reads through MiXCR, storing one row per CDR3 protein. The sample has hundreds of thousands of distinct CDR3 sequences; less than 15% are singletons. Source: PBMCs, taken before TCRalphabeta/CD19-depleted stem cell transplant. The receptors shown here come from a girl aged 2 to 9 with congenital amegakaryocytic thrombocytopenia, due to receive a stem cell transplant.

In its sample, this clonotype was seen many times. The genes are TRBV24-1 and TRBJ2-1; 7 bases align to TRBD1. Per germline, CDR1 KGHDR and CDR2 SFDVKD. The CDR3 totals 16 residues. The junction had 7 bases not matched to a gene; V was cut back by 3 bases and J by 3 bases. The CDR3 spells CATSDVRDRYYNEQFF. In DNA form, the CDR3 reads TGTGCCACCAGTGATGTCCGGGACAGATACTACAATGAGCAGTTCTTC.

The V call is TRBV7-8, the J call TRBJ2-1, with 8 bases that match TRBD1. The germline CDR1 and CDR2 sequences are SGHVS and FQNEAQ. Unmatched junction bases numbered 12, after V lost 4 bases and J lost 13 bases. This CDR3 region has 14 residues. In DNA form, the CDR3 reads TGTGCCAGCAGCTCCACGGCGTTGACAGGGGACCAGTTCTTC. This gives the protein CASSSTALTGDQFF.

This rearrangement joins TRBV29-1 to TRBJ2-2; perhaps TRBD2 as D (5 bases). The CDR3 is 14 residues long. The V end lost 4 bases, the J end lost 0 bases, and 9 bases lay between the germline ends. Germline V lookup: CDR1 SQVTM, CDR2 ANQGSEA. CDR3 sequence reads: CSVAARANTGELFF. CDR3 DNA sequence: TGCAGCGTTGCAGCGAGGGCGAACACCGGGGAGCTGTTTTTT.

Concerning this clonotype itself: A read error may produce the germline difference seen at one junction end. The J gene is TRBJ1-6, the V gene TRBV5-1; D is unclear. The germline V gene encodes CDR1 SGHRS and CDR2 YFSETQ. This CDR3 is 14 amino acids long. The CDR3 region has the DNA TGCGCCAGCAGCCTGAAGGCGGACGGGATTCCCCACCACTTT. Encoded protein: CASSLKADGIPHHF.

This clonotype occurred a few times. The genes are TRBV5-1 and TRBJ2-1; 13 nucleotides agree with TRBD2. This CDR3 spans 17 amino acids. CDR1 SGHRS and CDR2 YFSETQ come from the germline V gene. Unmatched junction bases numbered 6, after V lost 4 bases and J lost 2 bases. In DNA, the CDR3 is TGCGCCAGCAGCCCCCCTGGACTAGCGGGGGCCTACAATGAGCAGTTCTTC. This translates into CASSPPGLAGAYNEQFF.

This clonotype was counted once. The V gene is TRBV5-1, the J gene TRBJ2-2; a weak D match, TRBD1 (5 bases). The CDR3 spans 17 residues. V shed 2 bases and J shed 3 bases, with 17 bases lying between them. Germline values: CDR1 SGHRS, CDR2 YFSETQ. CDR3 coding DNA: TGCGCCAGCAGCTTTACTTTGGACATGCGAGACACCGGGGAGCTGTTTTTT. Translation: CASSFTLDMRDTGELFF.

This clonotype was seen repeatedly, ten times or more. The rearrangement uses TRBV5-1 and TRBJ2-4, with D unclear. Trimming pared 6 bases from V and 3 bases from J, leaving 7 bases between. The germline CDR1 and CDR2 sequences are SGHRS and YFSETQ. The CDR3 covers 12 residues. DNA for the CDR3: TGCGCCAGCAATGCAGACAAAAACATTCAGTACTTC. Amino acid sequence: CASNADKNIQYF.

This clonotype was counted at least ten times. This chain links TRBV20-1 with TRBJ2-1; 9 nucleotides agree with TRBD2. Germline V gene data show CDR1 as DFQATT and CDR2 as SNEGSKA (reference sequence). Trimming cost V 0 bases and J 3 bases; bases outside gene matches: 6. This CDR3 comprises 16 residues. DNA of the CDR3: TGCAGTGCTAGAGATTGGCTAGCGGGAAACTACAATGAGCAGTTCTTC. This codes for CSARDWLAGNYNEQFF.

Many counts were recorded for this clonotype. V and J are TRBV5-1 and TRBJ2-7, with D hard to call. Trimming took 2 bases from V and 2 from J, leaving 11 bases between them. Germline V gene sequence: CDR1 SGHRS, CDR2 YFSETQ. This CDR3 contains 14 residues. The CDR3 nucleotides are TGCGCCAGCAGCTTCTCCGCTTTTACCTACGAGCAGTACTTC. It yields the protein CASSFSAFTYEQYF.